The 28 T cell receptor beta chains given below trace back to one sample, sequenced in a study of cytomegalovirus exposure and HLA in healthy donors. PCR employed 60 Vbeta and 13 Jbeta primers. TCRdb's copy holds only in-frame clones and misses some; the assay was immunoSEQ multiplex PCR. Of approximately 180,000 clones in the sample, 85% to 90% are singletons; the top ten hold 1.5% to 2%. Sequenced material: PBMCs. The receptors were sampled from a woman in her late teens or twenties in good health and CMV-seronegative.

The chain recombines TRBV19 with TRBJ2-5; possibly TRBD2 for D (7 bases). The CDR3 runs 17 residues. The V end was cut by 0 bases, the J end by 4 bases, with 18 bases between. Germline V gives CDR1 LNHDA, CDR2 SQIVND (reference sequence). The CDR3 loop reads CASSIEFGRGKGETQYF. In DNA, the CDR3 is TGTGCCAGTAGTATAGAGTTTGGGAGGGGGAAAGGAGAGACCCAGTACTTC.

V gene TRBV28 combines with J gene TRBJ2-7; D is undetermined. This CDR3 spans 10 amino acids. Per germline, CDR1 MDHEN and CDR2 SYDVKM. V gave up 3 bases and J gave up 6 bases, with 3 bases separating them. CDR3 sequence reads: CASSFGEQYF. The CDR3 DNA reads as TGTGCCAGCAGTTTCGGCGAGCAGTACTTC.

The chain joins TRBV27 to TRBJ2-5; 9 bases line up with TRBD2. The CDR3 has 16 residues. J lost 14 bases, V lost 6 bases, and 22 bases had no gene match. In germline, CDR1 is MNHEY, CDR2 SMNVEV (reference sequence). The CDR3 nucleotides are TGTGCCAGCAGCCGGGGCGCGGCGGGAGGGCCCTTAGGACTATACTTC. Translating it yields CASSRGAAGGPLGLYF.

The gene calls are TRBV29-1 and TRBJ1-2; no reliable D call. Germline V gene sequence: CDR1 SQVTM, CDR2 ANQGSEA. The CDR3 sequence is 13 residues long. The V and J ends lost 5 bases and 4 bases respectively, with 14 bases between them. Here the CDR3 DNA reads TGCAGCGTTCTTGGCCCAGCGAGCTATGGCTACACCTTC. As protein: CSVLGPASYGYTF.

The V call is TRBV4-1, the J call TRBJ2-3; TRBD2 matches 9 bases. There are 17 residues in the CDR3. Trimming cost V 1 base and J 5 bases; bases outside gene matches: 10. Germline CDR1 is MGHRA and CDR2 is YSYEKL. In DNA, the CDR3 is TGCGCCAGCAGCCAAGCCTGGGGTAGCGGGGGTAAAGATACGCAGTATTTT. It yields the protein CASSQAWGSGGKDTQYF.

This clone was counted a single time. The chain uses TRBV9 and TRBJ1-1; tentatively, D is TRBD1 (6 bases). The CDR3 consists of 14 residues. V dropped 4 bases and J dropped 5 bases, with 15 bases sitting between them. Per germline, CDR1 SGDLS and CDR2 YYNGEE. CDR3 region: CASSRQVGNTEAFF. In DNA form, the CDR3 reads TGTGCCAGCAGCAGACAGGTGGGGAATACTGAAGCTTTCTTT.

This chain connects TRBV7-8 to TRBJ1-1, with D possibly TRBD1 on 5 matching bases. V dropped 4 bases and J dropped 0 bases, with 9 bases sitting between them. CDR1 and CDR2 (germline): SGHVS, FQNEAQ. This CDR3 comprises 14 residues. CDR3: CASSSTEMNTEAFF. The CDR3 coding sequence is TGTGCCAGCAGCTCGACAGAAATGAACACTGAAGCTTTCTTT.

The gene calls are TRBV7-3 and TRBJ2-1; the match to TRBD2 covers 7 bases. CDR1 and CDR2 (germline): SGHTA, FQGTGA. This CDR3 spans 15 amino acids. V lost 1 base and J lost 3; bases outside the gene matches: 3. Here the CDR3 DNA reads TGTGCCAGCAGCTTAATCTCTAGCGGCTACAATGAGCAGTTCTTC. Translation: CASSLISSGYNEQFF. Based on the CDR3 plus reference TRBV7-3 and TRBJ2-1, the full variable domain is GAGVSQTPSNKVTEKGKYVELRCDPISGHTALYWYRQSLGQGPEFLIYFQGTGAADDSGLPNDRFFAVRPEGSVSTLKIQRTERGDSAVYLCASSLISSGYNEQFFGPGTRLTVL.

The chain joins TRBV5-4 to TRBJ1-1; TRBD1 agrees at 8 bases. CDR1 is SGHNT and CDR2 is YYREEE in the germline V gene (reference sequence). The length of the CDR3 is 15 residues. Germline trimming cut 3 bases from V and 4 bases from J; bases unmatched to any gene: 8. This CDR3 is CASSSWQGAVTEAFF. The CDR3 coding sequence is TGTGCCAGCAGCTCCTGGCAGGGGGCCGTCACTGAAGCTTTCTTT.

This clone was observed a few times. V and J are TRBV4-1 and TRBJ1-2; 7 bases map to TRBD1. This CDR3 is 14 amino acids long. Germline V gives CDR1 MGHRA, CDR2 YSYEKL. V was pared by 4 bases and J by 0 bases, with 2 bases of the junction left unmatched. Here the CDR3 reads CASSPQGANYGYTF. DNA for the CDR3: TGCGCCAGCAGCCCGCAGGGGGCTAACTATGGCTACACCTTC.

This chain uses TRBV6-5 with TRBJ1-5, with TRBD1 matching 8 bases. Germline trimming cut 4 bases from V and 4 bases from J; bases unmatched to any gene: 6. Germline CDR1 reads MNHEY; CDR2 reads SVGAGI. This CDR3 has 15 amino acids. DNA of the CDR3: TGTGCCAGCAGTTCCTCGACAGGGGCAAATCAGCCCCAGCATTTT. Translation gives CASSSSTGANQPQHF.

The chain recombines TRBV30 with TRBJ1-2; D possibly corresponds to TRBD1 (6 bases). Germline V CDR1 and CDR2: GTSNPN, SVGIG (reference sequence). The length of the CDR3 is 14 residues. V lost 3 bases to trimming and J lost 4 bases, with 15 bases between them. CDR3 amino acids: CAWRGKGGFYGYTF. CDR3 nucleotide sequence: TGTGCCTGGAGGGGGAAAGGGGGATTCTATGGCTACACCTTC. Full variable domain (rest looked up from reference TRBV30 and TRBJ1-2): SQTIHQWPATLVQPVGSPLSLECTVEGTSNPNLYWYRQAAGRGLQLLFYSVGIGQISSEVPQNLSASRPQDRQFILSSKKLLLSDSGFYLCAWRGKGGFYGYTFGSGTRLTVV.

This clone has a single count. The chain is built from TRBV5-5 and TRBJ1-2, with D perhaps matching TRBD1 (5 bases). Germline V gives CDR1 SGHKS, CDR2 YYEKEE (reference sequence). The V end lost 7 bases, the J end lost 4 bases, and 17 bases lay between the germline ends. This CDR3 spans 14 amino acids. The CDR3 loop reads CASGLGTALYGYTF. DNA for the CDR3: TGTGCCAGCGGACTAGGGACCGCTCTCTATGGCTACACCTTC.

In its sample, this clone was seen a few times. The chain recombines TRBV6-5 with TRBJ1-2; D remains unclear. Germline V lookup: CDR1 MNHEY, CDR2 SVGAGI. The CDR3 is made up of 13 amino acids. Trimming cost V 0 bases and J 7 bases, with 9 bases left between them. Here the CDR3 reads CASSYSRLGGYTF. As DNA, the CDR3 is TGTGCCAGCAGTTACTCGAGACTGGGTGGCTACACCTTC.

This sequence joins TRBV28 and TRBJ1-5; 9 bases are shared with TRBD1. The CDR3 is made up of 14 amino acids. J lost 4 bases, V lost 11 bases, and 9 bases had no gene match. Per germline, CDR1 MDHEN and CDR2 SYDVKM. CDR3 protein: CAFSAGTGNQPQHF. For the CDR3, the DNA is TGTGCCTTTAGCGCCGGGACAGGGAATCAGCCCCAGCATTTT.

The chain has TRBV5-5 and TRBJ2-7, with TRBD2 as a possible D gene (6 bases). The V end lost 0 bases, the J end lost 3 bases, and 10 bases lay between the germline ends. Germline loops: CDR1 SGHKS, CDR2 YYEKEE (reference sequence). The CDR3 runs 14 residues. Here the CDR3 reads CASSLGGESYEQYF. The CDR3 DNA sequence: TGTGCCAGCAGCTTGGGGGGGGAGAGCTACGAGCAGTACTTC.

The chain employs TRBV6-6 and TRBJ2-6; 7 bases agree with TRBD1. Germline trimming cut 7 bases from V and 3 bases from J; bases unmatched to any gene: 3. This CDR3 is built from 14 residues. Germline V gives CDR1 MNHNY, CDR2 SVGAGI (reference sequence). The CDR3 coding sequence is TGTGCCAGCACCAGGACAGGTGGGGCCAACGTCCTGACTTTC. It codes for CASTRTGGANVLTF.

The chain is built from TRBV20-1 and TRBJ2-7; D gene unclear. CDR3 length: 10 amino acids. CDR1 and CDR2 (germline): DFQATT, SNEGSKA (reference sequence). The ends were cut back, 6 bases at V and 3 bases at J, with 6 bases in the middle. This CDR3 is CSARGYEQYF. For the CDR3, the DNA is TGCAGTGCCCGAGGCTACGAGCAGTACTTC.

V gene TRBV7-2 combines with J gene TRBJ2-2; the D is unclear. Per germline, CDR1 SGHTA and CDR2 FQGNSA. The ends were cut back, 1 base at V and 2 bases at J, with 8 bases in the middle. This CDR3 spans 15 amino acids. For the CDR3, the DNA is TGTGCCAGCAGCTTAGAAATCTTCAACACCGGGGAGCTGTTTTTT. This gives the protein CASSLEIFNTGELFF. Full variable domain (missing parts from reference TRBV7-2 and TRBJ2-2): GAGVSQSPSNKVTEKGKDVELRCDPISGHTALYWYRQSLGQGLEFLIYFQGNSAPDKSGLPSDRFSAERTGGSVSTLTIQRTQQEDSAVYLCASSLEIFNTGELFFGEGSRLTVL.

The chain joins TRBV25-1 to TRBJ1-6; weak D call: TRBD1 (6 bases). Trimming cost V 5 bases and J 9 bases, with 26 bases left between them. In germline, CDR1 is MGHDK, CDR2 SYGVNS. CDR3 length: 18 residues. The CDR3 DNA follows: TGTGCCAGCAGTCGACGAACGGGGGGGGGCGCGGGGGTTTCACCCCTCCACTTT. It specifies CASSRRTGGGAGVSPLHF. Complete variable domain (other parts from reference TRBV25-1 and TRBJ1-6): EADIYQTPRYLVIGTGKKITLECSQTMGHDKMYWYQQDPGMELHLIHYSYGVNSTEKGDLSSESTVSRIRTEHFPLTLESARPSHTSQYLCASSRRTGGGAGVSPLHFGNGTRLTVT.

This rearrangement joins TRBV5-1 to TRBJ2-7; TRBD1 aligns across 11 bases. The CDR3 has 14 amino acids. V lost 4 bases to trimming and J lost 3 bases; unmatched junction nucleotides: 3. CDR1 and CDR2 from the germline V gene are SGHRS and YFSETQ. The CDR3 here is CASSPGQGVYEQYF. CDR3 in DNA: TGCGCCAGCAGCCCGGGACAGGGGGTCTACGAGCAGTACTTC.

The genes are TRBV6-5 and TRBJ2-7, with 8 bases fitting TRBD2. This CDR3 contains 14 residues. The V segment lost 2 bases and the J segment 3 bases; nucleotides outside the gene matches: 3. Germline values: CDR1 MNHEY, CDR2 SVGAGI. The CDR3 here is CASSYQSGSYEQYF. Here the CDR3 DNA reads TGTGCCAGCAGTTACCAGAGCGGGAGCTACGAGCAGTACTTC.

The J gene is TRBJ2-3, the V gene TRBV20-1; D unresolved. Germline CDR1 reads DFQATT; CDR2 reads SNEGSKA (reference sequence). The length of the CDR3 is 10 residues. The CDR3 nucleotides are TGCACCTTTTTAGCTGATACGCAGTATTTT. This encodes CTFLADTQYF.

The rearrangement links TRBV10-3 to TRBJ2-1, with D maybe TRBD2 (5 bases). The V end lost 2 bases, the J end lost 9 bases, and 8 bases lay between the germline ends. Per germline, CDR1 ENHRY and CDR2 SYGVKD. This CDR3 comprises 12 residues. In DNA, the CDR3 is TGTGCCATCAGTGAGCGGACTTTTGAGCAGTTCTTC. It specifies CAISERTFEQFF.

This clone was observed a few times. The J gene is TRBJ1-4, the V gene TRBV5-1; 10 bases line up with TRBD1. This CDR3 is built from 15 residues. The germline V gene has CDR1 SGHRS and CDR2 YFSETQ. V gave up 3 bases and J gave up 8 bases; unmatched junction bases: 7. The CDR3 loop is CASSSGTGAKEKLFF. The CDR3 DNA is TGCGCCAGCAGCTCCGGGACAGGGGCAAAGGAAAAACTGTTTTTT.

V is TRBV18 and J is TRBJ1-2; 7 nucleotides line up with TRBD1. V gave up 3 bases and J gave up 4 bases; unmatched junction bases: 11. The CDR3 is 16 residues long. From germline, CDR1 is KGHSH and CDR2 LQKENI. Here the CDR3 DNA reads TGTGCCAGCTCACCGATAGACAGGGACCCCCGCTATGGCTACACCTTC. Translation gives CASSPIDRDPRYGYTF. The entire variable domain, with the rest obtained from reference TRBV18 and TRBJ1-2, is as follows: NAGVMQNPRHLVRRRGQEARLRCSPMKGHSHVYWYRQLPEEGLKFMVYLQKENIIDESGMPKERFSAEFPKEGPSILRIQQVVRGDSAAYFCASSPIDRDPRYGYTFGSGTRLTVV.

The rearrangement joins TRBV18 to TRBJ2-7, with D possibly TRBD2 on 7 matching bases. Germline values: CDR1 KGHSH, CDR2 LQKENI. Trimming took off 3 bases at V and 2 bases at J, with 14 bases between the two ends. The CDR3 is made up of 15 amino acids. CDR3 nucleotide sequence: TGTGCCAGCTCACCTAGGGAGGGGGGAACCTACGAGCAGTACTTC. Its protein is CASSPREGGTYEQYF.

V is TRBV6-5 and J is TRBJ1-1; possible D gene TRBD1, 6 bases. V was trimmed by 6 bases and J by 4 bases, leaving 6 bases between them. Germline loops: CDR1 MNHEY, CDR2 SVGAGI. The CDR3 has 11 residues. Here the CDR3 DNA reads TGTGCCAGCAGGGGGGCCACTGAAGCTTTCTTT. Its translation is CASRGATEAFF.